This T cell receptor (beta chain) was identified in a study of T-cell memory formation after mild COVID-19. Study information: The two donors had largely donor-specific TCR clusters. The study, taken as a whole, reports: Chiefly within CM and EM were the contracting CD4+ clones; CD8+ ones were within EMRA. Pre-infection memory already had some responding clones, implying cross-reactive memory joined.

Only a few counts were recorded for this clonotype. Its antigen remains unknown. Constant-segment-primed 5'RACE gave TCR alpha and TCR beta cDNA libraries with sample barcodes and UMIs. Using its own MiXCR run on the 5' RACE reads, TCRdb lists one record per CDR3 protein. Of 400,000 to 550,000 distinct CDR3 sequences detected, around 27% appear once; the ten largest clones hold around 13%. This CDR3 region has 13 residues. Germline V lookup: CDR1 ENHRY, CDR2 SYGVKD. Trimming shortened V by 10 bases and J by 4 bases, and 15 bases separated the two germline ends. The source is an adult woman who had mild COVID-19 (a few samples of this study predate the infection). Cell type and time point are not known. The chain employs TRBV10-3 and TRBJ2-3; D gene ambiguous. Source material: PBMCs or a T cell subset sorted from them (not recorded which). CDR3 protein: CATCTTPSDTQYF. The CDR3 DNA reads as TGTGCCACCTGTACCACGCCCTCAGATACGCAGTATTTT.